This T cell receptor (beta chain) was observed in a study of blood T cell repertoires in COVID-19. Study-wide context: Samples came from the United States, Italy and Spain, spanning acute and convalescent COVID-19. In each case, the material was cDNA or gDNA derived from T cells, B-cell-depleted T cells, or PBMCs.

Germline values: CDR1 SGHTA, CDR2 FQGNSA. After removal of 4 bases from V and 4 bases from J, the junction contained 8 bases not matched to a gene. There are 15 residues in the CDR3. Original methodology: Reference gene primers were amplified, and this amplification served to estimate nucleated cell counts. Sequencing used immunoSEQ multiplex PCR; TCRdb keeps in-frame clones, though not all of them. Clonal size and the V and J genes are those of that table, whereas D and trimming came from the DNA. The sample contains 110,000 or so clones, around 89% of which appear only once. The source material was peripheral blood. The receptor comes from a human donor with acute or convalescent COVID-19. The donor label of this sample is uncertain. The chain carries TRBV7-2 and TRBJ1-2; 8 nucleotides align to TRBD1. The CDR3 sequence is CASSSGTGYSYGYTF. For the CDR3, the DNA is TGTGCCAGCAGCTCCGGGACAGGATATTCCTATGGCTACACCTTC. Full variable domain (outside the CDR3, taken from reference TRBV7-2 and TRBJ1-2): GAGVSQSPSNKVTEKGKDVELRCDPISGHTALYWYRQSLGQGLEFLIYFQGNSAPDKSGLPSDRFSAERTGGSVSTLTIQRTQQEDSAVYLCASSSGTGYSYGYTFGSGTRLTVV.